Following are 11 T cell receptor beta chains from one sample sequenced in a study of shared clonotypes between healthy human individuals. Repertoires were generated with immunoSEQ multiplex PCR, while TCRdb's copy carries only in-frame clones and drops some. The sample includes some 1.4 million clones, roughly 97% of them seen just once. The specimen sequenced was naive CD4+ T cells sorted from blood. Subset specified: CD45RA+ positively selected. The receptors shown here come from a man aged 25 to 40 in good health.

The chain uses TRBV9 and TRBJ2-1, with 12 bases matching TRBD2. CDR3 size: 16 residues. Germline assignment: CDR1 SGDLS and CDR2 YYNGEE. J lost 4 bases, V lost 3 bases, and 5 bases had no gene match. For the CDR3, the DNA is TGTGCCAGCAGCGCCTCTAGCGGGAGGGCGTACAATGAGCAGTTCTTC. Its translation is CASSASSGRAYNEQFF.

This sequence joins TRBV10-3 and TRBJ2-5, with TRBD1 identical over 8 bases. The CDR3 loop spans 15 amino acids. J was trimmed by 4 bases and V by 0 bases; bases with no gene match: 4. Germline loops: CDR1 ENHRY, CDR2 SYGVKD. The CDR3 DNA reads TGTGCCATCAGTGAGTCCGGGACAGGATTAGAGACCCAGTACTTC. Its translation: CAISESGTGLETQYF.

The chain links TRBV6-5 to TRBJ2-7; TRBD2 matches at 12 bases. The V gene's germline CDR1 is MNHEY and CDR2 SVGAGI. This CDR3 spans 15 amino acids. V shed 6 bases, J shed 6 bases, and the junction held 9 bases outside the gene matches. CDR3 nucleotides: TGTGCCAGCAGACGACTAGCGGGAGTAAGTTCCGAGCAGTACTTC. It encodes CASRRLAGVSSEQYF.

In its sample, this clone was seen once. This chain connects TRBV5-1 to TRBJ1-3; maybe TRBD1 (5 bases). CDR1 is SGHRS, CDR2 YFSETQ, per germline. V was shortened by 0 bases and J by 6 bases, with 7 bases between the two germline ends. The CDR3 covers 13 residues. CDR3 residues: CASSLAGPNTIYF. In nucleotides, the CDR3 is TGCGCCAGCAGCTTGGCAGGGCCAAACACCATATATTTT.

The chain links TRBV7-9 to TRBJ1-1, with D possibly matching TRBD1 (6 bases). This CDR3 comprises 15 residues. In germline, CDR1 is SEHNR, CDR2 FQNEAQ (reference sequence). V was pared by 1 base and J by 9 bases, with 18 bases between. CDR3 DNA sequence: TGTGCCAGCAGCTTAGGGGCGGGGGGCGCAGAGAAAGCTTTCTTT. Amino acids: CASSLGAGGAEKAFF. Based on the CDR3 plus reference TRBV7-9 and TRBJ1-1, the full variable domain is DTGVSQNPRHKITKRGQNVTFRCDPISEHNRLYWYRQTLGQGPEFLTYFQNEAQLEKSRLLSDRFSAERPKGSFSTLEIQRTEQGDSAMYLCASSLGAGGAEKAFFGQGTRLTVV.

Concerning this clone itself: Its ends do not fully match the called genes, so a read error is possible. The rearrangement links TRBV11-3 to TRBJ2-1; no definite D call. CDR1 is SGHNT and CDR2 is YENEEA in the germline V gene. The CDR3 spans 16 residues. The CDR3: CASSLAGGRATDEQFF. CDR3 nucleotide sequence: TGTGCCAGCAGTTTAGCCGGCGGACGGGCAACCGATGAGCAGTTCTTC.

The chain joins TRBV20-1 to TRBJ2-7; no definite D call. Germline-derived CDR1 and CDR2 are DFQATT and SNEGSKA (reference sequence). This CDR3 has 11 amino acids. The V end lost 5 bases, the J end lost 3 bases, and 8 bases lay between the germline ends. The CDR3 coding sequence is TGCAGTGCTCGAATCATCTACGAGCAGTACTTC. It encodes CSARIIYEQYF.

The J gene is TRBJ2-3, the V gene TRBV5-5; no reliable D call. CDR1 is SGHKS and CDR2 is YYEKEE in the germline V gene (reference sequence). Trimming took 5 bases from V and 2 from J, leaving 12 bases between them. The CDR3 is 14 amino acids. The CDR3 nucleotides read TGTGCCAGCAGGCCGACACCGTACACAGATACGCAGTATTTT. This codes for CASRPTPYTDTQYF.

The chain carries TRBV9 and TRBJ2-1, with unresolved D. The V end was cut by 2 bases, the J end by 3 bases, with 12 bases between. The germline V gene encodes CDR1 SGDLS and CDR2 YYNGEE. The CDR3 sequence is 15 residues long. CDR3: CASSVGNSIYNEQFF. CDR3 DNA: TGTGCCAGCAGCGTGGGTAACAGCATCTACAATGAGCAGTTCTTC.

This sequence joins TRBV18 and TRBJ2-5; D is undetermined. CDR1 is KGHSH and CDR2 is LQKENI in the germline V gene. CDR3 length: 15 residues. V was pared by 5 bases and J by 0 bases, with 13 bases between. CDR3 loop: CASSRDLGYQETQYF. The CDR3 coding sequence is TGTGCCAGCTCAAGAGACCTAGGATACCAAGAGACCCAGTACTTC.

The chain links TRBV4-1 to TRBJ2-1, with 9 bases fitting TRBD2. This CDR3 has 16 amino acids. Germline CDR1 is MGHRA and CDR2 is YSYEKL. The V gene end was trimmed by 1 base and the J gene end by 8 bases; junction bases not matched to a gene: 9. The CDR3 DNA sequence: TGCGCCAGCAGCCAAGGTCTAGCGGGCGGGAGGGATGAGCAGTTCTTC. This gives the protein CASSQGLAGGRDEQFF.